This record looks at one T cell receptor (beta chain) sequence and its context. The primer mix had 60 Vbeta and 13 Jbeta primers. Some clones are missing from TCRdb's copy, which holds only in-frame ones; the method was immunoSEQ multiplex PCR. The sample holds under 150,000 clones, roughly 80% seen once. The data were taken from a study of cytomegalovirus exposure and HLA in healthy donors. Germline values: CDR1 SGHRS, CDR2 YFSETQ. The CDR3 is made up of 19 amino acids. Germline trimming cut 3 bases from V and 0 bases from J; bases unmatched to any gene: 9. Sequencing was carried out using PBMCs. J is TRBJ2-3 and V is TRBV5-1; 14 bases fit TRBD2. This sequence originates from a woman aged 40 to 49 in good health and CMV-seropositive. CDR3 region: CASSWTSGRSPASTDTQYF. CDR3 nucleotide sequence: TGCGCCAGCAGCTGGACTAGCGGGAGGTCCCCCGCTAGCACAGATACGCAGTATTTT.